This T cell receptor beta chain was captured by sequencing in a study of cytomegalovirus exposure and HLA in healthy donors. The donors were part of the approximately 120-subject validation cohort, which stood apart from the 666-subject first cohort. Overall study findings and caveats: Altogether, about 160 TCR beta chains were recorded as cytomegalovirus-associated. Per published reports, the classifier diagnosed cytomegalovirus status with high specificity and sensitivity.

V was shortened by 0 bases and J by 8 bases, with 15 bases between the two germline ends. The CDR3 extends over 15 amino acids. Germline CDR1 and CDR2: SGHRS and YFSETQ. With respect to this clone: The antigen is not known.

This table comes from immunoSEQ multiplex PCR, and its TCRdb copy is limited to in-frame clones, with some not included. The sample includes roughly 120,000 clones, around 92% of them seen just once. The sequenced material came from PBMCs. This clonotype was sampled from a young man in good health and CMV-seronegative. The rearrangement links TRBV5-1 to TRBJ2-1, with D perhaps TRBD2 (5 bases). CDR3 sequence reads: CASSLGGLASHEQFF. CDR3 bases: TGCGCCAGCAGCTTGGGTGGACTCGCCTCCCATGAGCAGTTCTTC.